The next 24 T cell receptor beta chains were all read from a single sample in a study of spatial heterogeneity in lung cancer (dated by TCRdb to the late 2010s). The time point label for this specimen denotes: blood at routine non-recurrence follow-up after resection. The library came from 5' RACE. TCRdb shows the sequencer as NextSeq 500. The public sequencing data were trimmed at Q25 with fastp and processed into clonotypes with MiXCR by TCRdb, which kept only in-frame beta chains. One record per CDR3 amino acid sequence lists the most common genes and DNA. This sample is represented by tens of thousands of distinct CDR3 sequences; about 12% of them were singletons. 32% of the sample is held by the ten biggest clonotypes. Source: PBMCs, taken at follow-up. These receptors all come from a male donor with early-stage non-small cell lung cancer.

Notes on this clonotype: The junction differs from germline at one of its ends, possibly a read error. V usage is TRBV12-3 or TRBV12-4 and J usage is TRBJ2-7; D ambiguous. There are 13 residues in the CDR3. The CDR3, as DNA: TGTGTCAGCAGTTTAAGGAGTACGGACGAGCAGTACTTC. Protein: CVSSLRSTDEQYF.

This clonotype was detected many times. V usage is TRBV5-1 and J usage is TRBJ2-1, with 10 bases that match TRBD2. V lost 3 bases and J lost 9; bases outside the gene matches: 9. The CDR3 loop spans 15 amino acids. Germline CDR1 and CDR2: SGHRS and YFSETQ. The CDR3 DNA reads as TGCGCCAGCAGCTCATCGGGACTAGCGCTCTTTGAGCAGTTCTTC. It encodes CASSSSGLALFEQFF.

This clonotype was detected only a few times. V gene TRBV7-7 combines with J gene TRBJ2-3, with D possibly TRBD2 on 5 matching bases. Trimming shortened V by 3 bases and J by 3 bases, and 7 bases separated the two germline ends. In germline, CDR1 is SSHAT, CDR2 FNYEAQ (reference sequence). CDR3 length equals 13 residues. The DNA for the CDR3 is TGTGCCAGCAGCTTCACGGGGACAGATACGCAGTATTTT. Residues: CASSFTGTDTQYF.

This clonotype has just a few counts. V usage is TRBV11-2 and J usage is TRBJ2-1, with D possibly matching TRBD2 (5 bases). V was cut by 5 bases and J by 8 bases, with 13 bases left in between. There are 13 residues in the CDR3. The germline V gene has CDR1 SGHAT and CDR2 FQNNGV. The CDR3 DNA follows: TGTGCCAGCAGCCTGGGTCTAGCCCATGAGCAGTTCTTC. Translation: CASSLGLAHEQFF. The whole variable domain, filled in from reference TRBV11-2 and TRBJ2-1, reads EAGVAQSPRYKIIEKRQSVAFWCNPISGHATLYWYQQILGQGPKLLIQFQNNGVVDDSQLPKDRFSAERLKGVDSTLKIQPAKLEDSAVYLCASSLGLAHEQFFGPGTRLTVL.

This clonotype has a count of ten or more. The CDR3 sequence is CASSQTTASGGETQYF. The DNA of the CDR3 is TGTGCCAGCAGTCAAACGACTGCTAGCGGGGGAGAGACCCAGTACTTC. This sequence joins TRBV6-2 or TRBV6-3 and TRBJ2-5, with 10 bases aligning to TRBD2. CDR3 length equals 16 residues. CDR1 MNHEY and CDR2 SVGEGT come from the germline V gene. The J segment lost 4 bases and the V segment lost 5 bases, leaving 10 bases of the junction unmatched.

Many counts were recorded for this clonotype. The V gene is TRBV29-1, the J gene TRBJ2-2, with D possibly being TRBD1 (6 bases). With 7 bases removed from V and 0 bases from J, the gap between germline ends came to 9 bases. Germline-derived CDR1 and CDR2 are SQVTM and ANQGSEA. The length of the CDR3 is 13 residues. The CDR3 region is CSAGTTNTGELFF. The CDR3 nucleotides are TGCAGCGCCGGGACAACGAACACCGGGGAGCTGTTTTTT.

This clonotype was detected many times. The CDR3 here is CASRDGSPGHIQYF. The CDR3 DNA reads TGTGCCAGTCGCGATGGGTCGCCGGGGCACATTCAGTACTTC. The V gene is TRBV7-2, the J gene TRBJ2-4, with D perhaps TRBD1 or TRBD2 (5 bases each). The CDR3 covers 14 residues. The germline V gene encodes CDR1 SGHTA and CDR2 FQGNSA. Trimming left V 9 bases short and J 8 bases short, with 20 bases between. Full variable domain (missing parts from reference TRBV7-2 and TRBJ2-4): GAGVSQSPSNKVTEKGKDVELRCDPISGHTALYWYRQSLGQGLEFLIYFQGNSAPDKSGLPSDRFSAERTGGSVSTLTIQRTQQEDSAVYLCASRDGSPGHIQYFGAGTRLSVL.

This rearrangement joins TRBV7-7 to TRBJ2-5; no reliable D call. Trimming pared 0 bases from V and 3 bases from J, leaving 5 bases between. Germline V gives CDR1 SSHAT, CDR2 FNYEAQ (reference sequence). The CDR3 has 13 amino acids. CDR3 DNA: TGTGCCAGCAGCTTAGCAGTCGAAGAGACCCAGTACTTC. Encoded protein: CASSLAVEETQYF. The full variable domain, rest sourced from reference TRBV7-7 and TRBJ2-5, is GAGVSQSPRYKVTKRGQDVTLRCDPISSHATLYWYQQALGQGPEFLTYFNYEAQPDKSGLPSDRFSAERPEGSISTLTIQRTEQRDSAMYRCASSLAVEETQYFGPGTRLLVL.

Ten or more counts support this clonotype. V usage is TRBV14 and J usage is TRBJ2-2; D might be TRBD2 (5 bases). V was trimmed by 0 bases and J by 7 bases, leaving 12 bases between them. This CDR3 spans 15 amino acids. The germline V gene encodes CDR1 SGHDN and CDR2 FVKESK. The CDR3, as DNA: TGTGCCAGCAGCCAAGAGAGGCCGAGGGTCGGGGAGCTGTTTTTT. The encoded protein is CASSQERPRVGELFF.

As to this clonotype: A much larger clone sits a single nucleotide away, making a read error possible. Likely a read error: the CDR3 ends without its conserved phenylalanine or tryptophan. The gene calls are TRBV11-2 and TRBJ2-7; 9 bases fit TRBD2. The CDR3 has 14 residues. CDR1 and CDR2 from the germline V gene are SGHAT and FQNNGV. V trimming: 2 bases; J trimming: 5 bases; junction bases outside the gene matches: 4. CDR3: CASSLLRGGHEQYI. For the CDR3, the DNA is TGTGCCAGCAGCTTATTGCGGGGGGGCCACGAGCAGTACATC.

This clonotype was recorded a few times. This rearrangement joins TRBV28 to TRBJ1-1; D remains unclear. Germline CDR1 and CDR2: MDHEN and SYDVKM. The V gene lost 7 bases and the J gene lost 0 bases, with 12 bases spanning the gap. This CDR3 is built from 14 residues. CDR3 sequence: CASTEATLNTEAFF. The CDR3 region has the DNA TGTGCCAGCACGGAAGCCACGTTGAACACTGAAGCTTTCTTT.

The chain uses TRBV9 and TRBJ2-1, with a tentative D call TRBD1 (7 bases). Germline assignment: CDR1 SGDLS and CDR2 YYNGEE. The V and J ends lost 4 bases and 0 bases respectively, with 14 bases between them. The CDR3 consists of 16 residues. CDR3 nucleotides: TGTGCCAGCAGCCCAAGGCGGGACAGCTCCTACAATGAGCAGTTCTTC. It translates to CASSPRRDSSYNEQFF.

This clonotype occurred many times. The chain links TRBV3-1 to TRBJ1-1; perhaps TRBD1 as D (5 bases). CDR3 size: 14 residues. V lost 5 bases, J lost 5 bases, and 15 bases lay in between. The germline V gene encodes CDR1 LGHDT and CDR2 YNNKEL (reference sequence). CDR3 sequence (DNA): TGTGCCAGCAGCTATGGGGGGGTAGGGACTGAAGCTTTCTTT. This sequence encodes CASSYGGVGTEAFF.

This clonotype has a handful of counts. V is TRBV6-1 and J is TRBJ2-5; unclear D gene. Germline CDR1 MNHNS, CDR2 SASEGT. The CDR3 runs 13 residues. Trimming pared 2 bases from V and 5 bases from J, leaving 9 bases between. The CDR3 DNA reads TGTGCCAGCAGTGAATTATTTGGGGAGACCCAGTACTTC. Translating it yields CASSELFGETQYF.

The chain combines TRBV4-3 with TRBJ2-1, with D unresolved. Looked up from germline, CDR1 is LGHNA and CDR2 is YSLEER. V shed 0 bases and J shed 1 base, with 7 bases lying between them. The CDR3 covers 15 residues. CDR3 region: CASSQEVISYNEQFF. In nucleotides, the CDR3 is TGCGCCAGCAGCCAAGAGGTGATTTCCTACAATGAGCAGTTCTTC.

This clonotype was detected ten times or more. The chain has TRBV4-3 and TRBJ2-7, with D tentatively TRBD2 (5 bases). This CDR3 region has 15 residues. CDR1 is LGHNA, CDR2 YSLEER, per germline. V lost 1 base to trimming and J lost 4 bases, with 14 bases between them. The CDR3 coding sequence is TGCGCCAGCAGCCAAGCTCACGTCGGGGTTTACGAGCAGTACTTC. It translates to CASSQAHVGVYEQYF.

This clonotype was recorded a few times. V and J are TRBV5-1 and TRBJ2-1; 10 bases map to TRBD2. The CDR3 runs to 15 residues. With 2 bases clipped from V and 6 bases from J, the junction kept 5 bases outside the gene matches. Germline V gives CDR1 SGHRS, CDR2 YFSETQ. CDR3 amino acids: CASSFLAGDRNEQFF. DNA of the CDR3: TGCGCCAGCAGCTTCCTAGCGGGGGACCGCAATGAGCAGTTCTTC.

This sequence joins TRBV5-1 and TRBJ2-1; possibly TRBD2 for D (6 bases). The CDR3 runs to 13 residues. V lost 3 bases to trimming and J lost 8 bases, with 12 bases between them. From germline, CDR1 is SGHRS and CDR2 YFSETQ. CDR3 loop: CASSSPGVYEQFF. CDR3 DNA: TGCGCCAGCAGCTCCCCGGGAGTGTATGAGCAGTTCTTC.

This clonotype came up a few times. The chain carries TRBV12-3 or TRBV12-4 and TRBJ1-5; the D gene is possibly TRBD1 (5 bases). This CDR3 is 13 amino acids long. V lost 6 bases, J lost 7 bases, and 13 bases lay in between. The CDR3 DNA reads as TGTGCCAGCAGAAATGGACAACGGCAGCCCCAGCATTTT. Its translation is CASRNGQRQPQHF.

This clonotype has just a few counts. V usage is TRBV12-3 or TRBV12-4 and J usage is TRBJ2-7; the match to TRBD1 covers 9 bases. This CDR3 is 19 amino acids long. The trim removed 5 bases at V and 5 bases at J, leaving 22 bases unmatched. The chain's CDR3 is CASSAPAGTGLRRVHEQYF. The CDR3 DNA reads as TGTGCCAGCAGTGCCCCGGCGGGGACAGGGCTTCGAAGGGTCCACGAGCAGTACTTC.

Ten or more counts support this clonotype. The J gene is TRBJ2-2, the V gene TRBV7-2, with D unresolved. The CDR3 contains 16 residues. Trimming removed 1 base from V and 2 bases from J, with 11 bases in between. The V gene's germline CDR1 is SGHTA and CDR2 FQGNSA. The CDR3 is CASSLVPGGNTGELFF. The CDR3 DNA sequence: TGTGCCAGCAGCTTAGTTCCCGGCGGCAACACCGGGGAGCTGTTTTTT.

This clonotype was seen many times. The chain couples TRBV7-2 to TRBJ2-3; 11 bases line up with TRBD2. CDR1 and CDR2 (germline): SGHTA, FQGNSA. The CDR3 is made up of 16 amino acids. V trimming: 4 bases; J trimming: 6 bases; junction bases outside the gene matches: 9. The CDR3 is CASSWILAGDADTQYF. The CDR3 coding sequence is TGTGCCAGCAGCTGGATACTAGCGGGAGACGCGGATACGCAGTATTTT.

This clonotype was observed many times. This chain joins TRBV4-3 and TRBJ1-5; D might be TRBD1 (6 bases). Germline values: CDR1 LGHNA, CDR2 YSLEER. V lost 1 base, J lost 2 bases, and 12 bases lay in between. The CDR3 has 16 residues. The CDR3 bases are TGCGCCAGCAGCCAAGTTTCAGGGGATGGCAATCAGCCCCAGCATTTT. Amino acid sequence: CASSQVSGDGNQPQHF.

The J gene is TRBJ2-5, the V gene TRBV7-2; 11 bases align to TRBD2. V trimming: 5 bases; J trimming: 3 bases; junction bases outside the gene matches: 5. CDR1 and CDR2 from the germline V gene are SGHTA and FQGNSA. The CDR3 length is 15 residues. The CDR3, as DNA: TGTGCCAGCAGCCCCCGACTAGCGGGAAAAGAGACCCAGTACTTC. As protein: CASSPRLAGKETQYF.